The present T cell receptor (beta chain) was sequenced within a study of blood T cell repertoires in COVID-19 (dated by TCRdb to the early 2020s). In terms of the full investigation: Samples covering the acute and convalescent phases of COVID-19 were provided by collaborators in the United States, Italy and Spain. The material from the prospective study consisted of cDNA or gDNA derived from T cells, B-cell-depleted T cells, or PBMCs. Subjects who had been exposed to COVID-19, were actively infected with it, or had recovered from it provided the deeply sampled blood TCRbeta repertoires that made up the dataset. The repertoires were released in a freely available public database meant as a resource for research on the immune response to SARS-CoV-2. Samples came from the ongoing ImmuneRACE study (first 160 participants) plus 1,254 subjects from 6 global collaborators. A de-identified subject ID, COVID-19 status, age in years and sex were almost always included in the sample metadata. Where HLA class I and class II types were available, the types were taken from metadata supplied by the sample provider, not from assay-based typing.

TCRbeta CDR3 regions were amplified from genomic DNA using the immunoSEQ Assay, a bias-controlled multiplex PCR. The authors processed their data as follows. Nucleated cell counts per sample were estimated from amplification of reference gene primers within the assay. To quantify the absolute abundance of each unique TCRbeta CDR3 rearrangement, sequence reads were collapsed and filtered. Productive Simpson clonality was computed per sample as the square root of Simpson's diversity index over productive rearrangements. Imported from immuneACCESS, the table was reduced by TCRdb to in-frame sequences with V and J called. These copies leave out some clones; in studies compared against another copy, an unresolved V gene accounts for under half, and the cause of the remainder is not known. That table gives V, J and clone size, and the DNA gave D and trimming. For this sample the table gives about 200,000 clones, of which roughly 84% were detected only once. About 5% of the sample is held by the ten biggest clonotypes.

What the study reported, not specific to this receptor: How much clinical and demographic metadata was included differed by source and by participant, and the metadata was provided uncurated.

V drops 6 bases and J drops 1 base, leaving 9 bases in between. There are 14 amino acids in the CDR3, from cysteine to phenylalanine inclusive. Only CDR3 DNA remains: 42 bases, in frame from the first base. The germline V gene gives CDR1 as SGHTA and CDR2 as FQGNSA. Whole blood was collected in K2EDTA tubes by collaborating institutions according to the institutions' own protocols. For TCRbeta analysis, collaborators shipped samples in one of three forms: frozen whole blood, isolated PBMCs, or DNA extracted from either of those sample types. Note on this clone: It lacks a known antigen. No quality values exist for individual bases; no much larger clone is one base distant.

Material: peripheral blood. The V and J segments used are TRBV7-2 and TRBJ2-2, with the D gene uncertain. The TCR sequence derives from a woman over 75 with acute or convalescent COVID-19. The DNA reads TGTGCCAGCAGGCGACAAATGAACACCGGGGAGCTGTTTTTT. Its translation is CASRRQMNTGELFF.